Sequencing of this T cell receptor beta chain was carried out in a study of early stage breast cancer tumors. Germline V gene data show CDR1 as KGHSH and CDR2 as LQKENI. The J segment lost 5 bases and the V segment lost 3 bases, leaving 6 bases of the junction unmatched. The CDR3 has 15 amino acids. On this clone itself: What it binds is not known.

Study-level findings and limits: Tumor and normal breast were distinguished via blood comparison in most of the 16 patients. Commonly generated sequences made up most enriched TCRB sequences shared between patients.

Clones were sequenced by immunoSEQ multiplex PCR, and TCRdb holds only the in-frame ones, with some missing. The repertoire holds just under 30,000 clones, with 84% as singletons. The source material was blood. This clonotype originated in a person in their fifties with breast cancer. The chain recombines TRBV18 with TRBJ2-5; TRBD1 aligns across 10 bases. The CDR3 sequence: CASSPGQGSRETQYF. For the CDR3, the DNA is TGTGCCAGCTCACCGGGACAGGGGTCTCGGGAGACCCAGTACTTC.